This TCR beta chain comes out of a study of read filtering for tumor transcriptome and immune sequencing. The overall study: Patients were about 18 male and roughly 15 female, mean age 65.9 years, range 47 to 80. Study-level findings and limits: RNA-seq captured clonotypes less deeply and reliably than IR-seq.

Bone marrow was sampled from every patient at the time of active disease. This library used roughly 370 ng RNA and molecular barcoded adaptors spanning alpha/delta and beta/gamma chains. A single record per CDR3 protein comes from TCRdb applying MiXCR to the reads. The sample comprises 100,000 to 150,000 distinct CDR3 sequences, less than 15% of which are singletons, and 7% to 9% rests with the top ten. CDR1 and CDR2 from the germline V gene are SQVTM and ANQGSEA. V was cut by 5 bases and J by 3 bases, with 12 bases left in between. This CDR3 spans 13 amino acids. This clonotype was found many times. Its antigen is as yet unknown.

The V and J genes are TRBV29-1 and TRBJ2-3; D possibly matches TRBD1 or TRBD2 (5 bases each). What was sequenced was a population of CD138-negative cells sorted from bone marrow. This receptor was identified in a donor aged 40 or older with multiple myeloma. In DNA form, the CDR3 reads TGCAGCGTTAAGAGGGGTAGTACAGATACGCAGTATTTT. It is translated as CSVKRGSTDTQYF.